The 15 T cell receptor beta chains below come from one sample, sequenced in a study of cytomegalovirus exposure and HLA in healthy donors. Primers for the PCR totalled 60 Vbeta and 13 Jbeta. Assay used: immunoSEQ multiplex PCR; TCRdb lists only in-frame clones, some missing. The data contain about 140,000 clones, around 59% of them singletons. Sequencing was carried out using PBMCs. All receptors come from a male donor in good health and CMV-seronegative.

The V and J genes are TRBV15 and TRBJ2-6; 9 bases are shared with TRBD1. With V trimmed by 6 bases and J by 0 bases, 6 bases remained unmatched. Germline CDR1 and CDR2: LNHNV and YYDKDF (reference sequence). CDR3 length: 17 residues. As DNA, the CDR3 is TGTGCCACCAGTAGGGACAGGGTTATCTCTGGGGCCAACGTCCTGACTTTC. Translated: CATSRDRVISGANVLTF.

A single count supports this clone. This rearrangement joins TRBV2 to TRBJ1-2, with 7 positions matching TRBD1. This CDR3 is 13 amino acids long. The V and J ends lost 3 bases and 3 bases, in that order; junction bases with no gene match: 1. CDR1 and CDR2 (germline): SNHLY, FYNNEI. The CDR3 sequence: CASSDTGDYGYTF. The DNA for the CDR3 is TGTGCCAGCAGTGATACAGGGGACTATGGCTACACCTTC.

This chain connects TRBV30 to TRBJ1-2; 9 positions match TRBD1. Trimming removed 2 bases from V and 8 bases from J; junction bases left unmatched: 3. The CDR3 extends over 12 amino acids. The germline V gene has CDR1 GTSNPN and CDR2 SVGIG (reference sequence). CDR3 DNA sequence: TGTGCCTGGAGTTGGACAGGGGCCGGCTACACCTTC. Translating it yields CAWSWTGAGYTF.

DNA for the CDR3: TGCGCCAGCAGCTTGGATGGGGAGAATTCACCCCTCCACTTT. This codes for CASSLDGENSPLHF. This rearrangement joins TRBV5-1 to TRBJ1-6; D is uncertain. V gave up 0 bases and J gave up 7 bases, with 8 bases separating them. Germline V lookup: CDR1 SGHRS, CDR2 YFSETQ. The CDR3 is 14 amino acids. The variable domain in full, completed from reference TRBV5-1 and TRBJ1-6, reads KAGVTQTPRYLIKTRGQQVTLSCSPISGHRSVSWYQQTPGQGLQFLFEYFSETQRNKGNFPGRFSGRQFSNSRSEMNVSTLELGDSALYLCASSLDGENSPLHFGNGTRLTVT.

The V and J genes are TRBV5-1 and TRBJ1-5; 7 bases are a match to TRBD1. Per the germline V gene, CDR1 is SGHRS and CDR2 is YFSETQ. V lost 4 bases to trimming and J lost 1 base; unmatched junction nucleotides: 5. The CDR3 is 15 residues long. DNA of the CDR3: TGCGCCAGCAGCCCGGGACAGTCCAGCAATCAGCCCCAGCATTTT. Translation gives CASSPGQSSNQPQHF.

This clone showed up just a few times. The rearrangement joins TRBV14 to TRBJ1-2, with a possible D match to TRBD1 (5 bases). Germline V CDR1 and CDR2: SGHDN, FVKESK. V lost 5 bases to trimming and J lost 4 bases, with 11 bases between them. The CDR3 is made up of 13 amino acids. CDR3 bases: TGTGCCAGCAGCTTGGGACTTACCTATGGCTACACCTTC. This codes for CASSLGLTYGYTF.

The genes are TRBV5-1 and TRBJ1-2; the D gene is possibly TRBD1 (5 bases). The CDR3 length is 14 residues. Germline CDR1 reads SGHRS; CDR2 reads YFSETQ. The V gene lost 0 bases and the J gene lost 6 bases, with 12 bases spanning the gap. The CDR3 sequence: CASSLALGEDGYTF. In DNA, the CDR3 is TGCGCCAGCAGCTTGGCGCTAGGGGAGGATGGCTACACCTTC. The variable domain in full, completed from reference TRBV5-1 and TRBJ1-2, reads KAGVTQTPRYLIKTRGQQVTLSCSPISGHRSVSWYQQTPGQGLQFLFEYFSETQRNKGNFPGRFSGRQFSNSRSEMNVSTLELGDSALYLCASSLALGEDGYTFGSGTRLTVV.

This chain uses TRBV6-5 with TRBJ2-7; 9 bases are shared with TRBD2. Germline CDR1 reads MNHEY; CDR2 reads SVGAGI. The CDR3 is made up of 13 amino acids. V shed 7 bases, J shed 2 bases, and the junction held 3 bases outside the gene matches. Written as DNA, the CDR3 is TGTGCCAGCACTAGCGGGGTAACCTACGAGCAGTACTTC. It translates to CASTSGVTYEQYF.

This sequence joins TRBV9 and TRBJ1-4, with D unclear. Germline CDR1 SGDLS, CDR2 YYNGEE. Trimming left V 3 bases short and J 7 bases short, with 10 bases between. The CDR3 is 13 amino acids. The DNA for the CDR3 is TGTGCCAGCAGCGCGGGTGTAGGTGAAAAACTGTTTTTT. It yields the protein CASSAGVGEKLFF.

The V and J genes are TRBV7-9 and TRBJ2-3, with 7 nucleotides matching TRBD2. The germline V gene encodes CDR1 SEHNR and CDR2 FQNEAQ (reference sequence). This CDR3 has 14 amino acids. V lost 2 bases, J lost 8 bases, and 7 bases stayed unmatched. As DNA, the CDR3 is TGTGCCAGCAGCTTACAACAGCTAGCGGCTACGCAGTATTTT. Protein: CASSLQQLAATQYF.

This chain joins TRBV18 and TRBJ2-5; the match to TRBD1 covers 7 bases. V lost 5 bases, J lost 2 bases, and 8 bases stayed unmatched. This CDR3 has 15 amino acids. Germline V gene lookup returns CDR1 KGHSH and CDR2 LQKENI. In DNA form, the CDR3 reads TGTGCCAGCTCATCCGCTCTGACAGGGCAAGAGACCCAGTACTTC. Translation gives CASSSALTGQETQYF.

The chain joins TRBV5-4 to TRBJ2-7; no clear D gene. V was cut by 4 bases and J by 3 bases, with 8 bases left in between. Per the germline V gene, CDR1 is SGHNT and CDR2 is YYREEE (reference sequence). The CDR3 contains 12 residues. The CDR3 reads CASSAGYYEQYF. In nucleotides, the CDR3 is TGTGCCAGCAGCGCCGGTTACTACGAGCAGTACTTC.

This chain links TRBV28 with TRBJ1-5; 9 bases fit TRBD1. The CDR3 totals 17 residues. The V and J ends lost 3 bases and 4 bases, in that order; junction bases with no gene match: 10. Germline loops: CDR1 MDHEN, CDR2 SYDVKM. CDR3 sequence (DNA): TGTGCCAGCAGTTTTGACCCCGGGACAGGGACGAATCAGCCCCAGCATTTT. Its protein is CASSFDPGTGTNQPQHF. Full variable domain (outside the CDR3, taken from reference TRBV28 and TRBJ1-5): DVKVTQSSRYLVKRTGEKVFLECVQDMDHENMFWYRQDPGLGLRLIYFSYDVKMKEKGDIPEGYSVSREKKERFSLILESASTNQTSMYLCASSFDPGTGTNQPQHFGDGTRLSIL.

The chain employs TRBV28 and TRBJ2-2; D is perhaps TRBD2 (7 bases). Deletions cut 5 bases from V and 5 bases from J, with 21 bases between. This CDR3 contains 17 residues. CDR1 and CDR2 (germline): MDHEN, SYDVKM. The CDR3 loop reads CASSPQTARGATGELFF. CDR3 coding DNA: TGTGCCAGCAGTCCCCAAACGGCACGGGGGGCGACCGGGGAGCTGTTTTTT.

This clone was picked up a small number of times. The V call is TRBV5-1, the J call TRBJ2-2; TRBD2 is a possible D gene (7 bases). V was clipped by 3 bases and J by 4 bases, with 19 bases between them. This CDR3 region has 17 residues. CDR1 and CDR2 (germline): SGHRS, YFSETQ. CDR3: CASSSSRGGAGTGELFF. The CDR3 coding sequence is TGCGCCAGCAGCTCTTCCCGTGGGGGGGCCGGCACCGGGGAGCTGTTTTTT.